Listed here is a single T cell receptor (beta chain). The antigen it recognizes is unknown. Within one base of it there is no much larger clone, and no base qualities were kept. The library came from PCR. At the Johns Hopkins FTIC core, DNA from the cultured CD4+ T cells underwent TCR sequencing with the Oncomine TCR Beta short-read assay. Genomic DNA was extracted from the cultured CD4+ T cells with the QIAamp micro DNA kit. Oncomine TCR Beta libraries from cultured CD4+ T cells were pooled with unique dual indexes and sequenced on an Illumina iSeq 100. Per the authors' processing: Non-productive sequences were removed, and CDR3s not starting with C, not ending with F or W, or shorter than 7 amino acids were discarded. The MANAFEST web application identified antigen-specific clonotypes by comparing peptide-stimulated wells against reference wells and other culture wells. To be called positive, a clone needed an FDR below 0.05, an odds ratio above 5, and a productive frequency above 0.1% in at least two of three replicate wells. A clonotype counted as cross-reactive if it showed significant expansion both in the SARS-CoV-2 spike wells and in at least one common cold coronavirus spike condition. Similarity between CDR3 sequences was evaluated in R version 3.6.1 using Levenshtein distances (stringdist) and unrooted phylogenetic trees (ape). Clones were called with MiXCR by TCRdb after fastp trimmed the public reads at Q25, and only in-frame beta chains were retained. Every CDR3 protein is listed once, alongside the most common genes and DNA of its rows. V and J calls and clone size were set by TCRdb, not the authors. The sample data list just over 20,000 distinct CDR3 sequences, and under 55% of these were observed just once. The top ten clones comprise roughly 4.8% of the sample.

The data belong to a study of vaccination and CD4 T cells after COVID-19 (dated by TCRdb to between 2021 and 2024). Study-wide context: Convalescent patients had a positive SARS-CoV-2 result on nasal swab PCR, and of these patients, several had mild disease and one had severe disease. Control cultures used a CEFX viral epitope pool as positive control, an HIV-1 Nef peptide pool as negative control, or no peptide. Post-vaccine blood samples were taken a median of around 70 days after the second vaccine dose, with a range of 14 to 241 days. The cultures were stimulated with overlapping spike peptide pools from SARS-CoV-2 and from the common cold coronaviruses HCoV-NL63, HCoV-OC43 and HCoV-229E. The spike-specific CD4+ TCR repertoire was compared before and after mRNA vaccination in 10 COVID-19 convalescent patients and a handful of infection-naive healthy vaccine recipients. Six males and four females were included in the convalescent cohort, with two Hispanic individuals, seven Caucasians, two Asians and one multiracial person represented. Post-COVID blood samples from convalescent patients were collected a median of about 110 days after diagnosis, with a range of roughly 35 to 180 days. Participants received two doses of either the Pfizer-BioNTech BNT162b2 vaccine (n=8) or the Moderna mRNA-1273 vaccine (n=2). Results the study describes overall, beyond this receptor: Nearly all vaccine-specific clones in convalescent patients (304 of 307) were mono-reactive for SARS-CoV-2 spike rather than cross-reactive with common cold coronaviruses. Among the post-vaccine SARS-CoV-2-reactive clones in convalescent patients, a median approximately 90% showed up only after vaccination, which suggests vaccine-specific priming. Relatively few convalescent patients were included in the study, and early timepoints after natural infection were not analyzed. An increase in the median number of SARS-CoV-2-reactive clonotypes from around 20 after infection to 38 after vaccination was observed, but the change was not found to be significant.

Looking up the germline V gene yields CDR1 MNHEY and CDR2 SVGAGI. CDR3 length: 15 amino acids, cysteine to phenylalanine. Just CDR3 DNA is preserved here, 45 bases in frame from base 1. V is pared back by 4 bases and J by 1 base, with 11 bases lying between the germline termini. The sample's treatment or condition label is to be understood as: roughly 11-day PBMC culture with coronavirus spike peptide pools or control peptides (ViraFEST assay). The ViraFEST assay was used in the study, in which antigen-specific T cells were expanded with peptide pools and expanded clonotypes were subsequently identified by TCR sequencing. The positive SARS-CoV-2 PCR tests of the convalescent patients were dated from March to December 2020, before the Alpha, Beta and Delta variants emerged in the United States. Each well held 2.2 million or so PBMCs cultured in IMDM containing roughly 5% human AB serum and approximately 9.4 IU/ml IL-2, with 8.5 to 10 ug/ml peptide pools added. Half of the culture medium was replaced with fresh IL-2-containing medium on days 3 and 7. CD4+ T cells were isolated after roughly 10 days of culture through negative selection using the EasySep CD4+ T cell isolation kit. Ficoll-Paque Plus gradient centrifugation was used to isolate PBMCs from whole blood, and the isolated PBMCs were then either used fresh or cryopreserved at -140C. Triplicate wells were generally used for each culture condition.

Sequenced material: CD4+ T cells from blood, cultured in vitro. The chain joins TRBV6-5 to TRBJ1-3; the D region possibly corresponds to TRBD1 (5 bases align). The sequence was obtained from a human donor who had recovered from COVID-19. The CDR3 amino acid sequence is: CASSSARGSGNTIYF. The sequenced DNA: TGTGCCAGCAGTTCCGCGAGGGGTTCTGGAAACACCATATATTTT.